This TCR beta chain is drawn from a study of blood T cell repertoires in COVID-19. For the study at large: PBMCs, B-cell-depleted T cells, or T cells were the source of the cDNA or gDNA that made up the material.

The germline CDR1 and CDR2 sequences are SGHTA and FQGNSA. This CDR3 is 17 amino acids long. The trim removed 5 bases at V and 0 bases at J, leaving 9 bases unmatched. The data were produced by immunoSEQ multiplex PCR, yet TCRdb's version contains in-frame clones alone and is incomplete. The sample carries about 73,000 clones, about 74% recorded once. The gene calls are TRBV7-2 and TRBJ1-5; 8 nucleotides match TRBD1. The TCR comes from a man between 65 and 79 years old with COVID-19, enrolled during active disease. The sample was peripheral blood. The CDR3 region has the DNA TGTGCCAGCAGCACCGGGACAGGAGCTTATAGCAATCAGCCCCAGCATTTT. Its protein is CASSTGTGAYSNQPQHF.